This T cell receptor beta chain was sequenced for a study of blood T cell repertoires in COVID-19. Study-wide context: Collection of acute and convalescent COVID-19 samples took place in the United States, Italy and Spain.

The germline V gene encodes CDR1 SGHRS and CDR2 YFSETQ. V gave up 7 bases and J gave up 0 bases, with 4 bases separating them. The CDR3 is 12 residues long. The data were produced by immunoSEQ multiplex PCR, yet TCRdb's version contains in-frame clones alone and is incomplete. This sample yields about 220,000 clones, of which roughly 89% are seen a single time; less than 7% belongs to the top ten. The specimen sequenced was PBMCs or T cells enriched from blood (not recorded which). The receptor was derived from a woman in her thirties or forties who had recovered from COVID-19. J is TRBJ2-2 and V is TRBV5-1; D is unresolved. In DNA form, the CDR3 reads TGCGCCAGCCACACGAACACCGGGGAGCTGTTTTTT. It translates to CASHTNTGELFF. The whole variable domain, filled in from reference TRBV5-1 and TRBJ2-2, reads KAGVTQTPRYLIKTRGQQVTLSCSPISGHRSVSWYQQTPGQGLQFLFEYFSETQRNKGNFPGRFSGRQFSNSRSEMNVSTLELGDSALYLCASHTNTGELFFGEGSRLTVL.